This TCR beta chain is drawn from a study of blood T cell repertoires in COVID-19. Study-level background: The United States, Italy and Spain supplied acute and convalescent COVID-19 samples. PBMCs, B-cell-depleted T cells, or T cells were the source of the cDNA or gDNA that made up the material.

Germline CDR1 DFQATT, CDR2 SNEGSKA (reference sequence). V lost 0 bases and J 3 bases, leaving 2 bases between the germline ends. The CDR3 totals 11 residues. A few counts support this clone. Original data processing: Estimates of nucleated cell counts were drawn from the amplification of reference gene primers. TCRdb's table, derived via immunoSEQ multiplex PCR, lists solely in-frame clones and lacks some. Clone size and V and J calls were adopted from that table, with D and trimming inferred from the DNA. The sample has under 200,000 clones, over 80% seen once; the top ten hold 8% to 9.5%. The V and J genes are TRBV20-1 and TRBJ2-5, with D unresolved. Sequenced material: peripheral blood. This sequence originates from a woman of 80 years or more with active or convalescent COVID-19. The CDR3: CSARDKETQYF. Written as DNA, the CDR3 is TGCAGTGCTAGAGATAAAGAGACCCAGTACTTC.